This TCR beta chain comes out of a study of cytomegalovirus exposure and HLA in healthy donors. Germline CDR1 and CDR2: MNHEY and SVGAGI. This CDR3 spans 14 amino acids. Trimming took 6 bases from V and 2 from J, leaving 13 bases between them. Primers: 60 Vbeta forward and 13 Jbeta reverse. Libraries were prepared by immunoSEQ multiplex PCR; TCRdb keeps only in-frame clonotypes and omits some of them. The sample lists just over 95,000 clones; about 75% were seen once. This clone was recorded once. This rearrangement joins TRBV6-5 to TRBJ1-2; possible D gene TRBD1, 5 bases. Sequenced input: PBMCs. This TCR was sampled from a woman in her thirties or forties in good health and CMV-seronegative. The CDR3 loop is CASRTRGGNYGYTF. The CDR3 DNA reads as TGTGCCAGCAGGACCCGCGGGGGGAACTATGGCTACACCTTC.